This T cell receptor (beta chain) is drawn from a study of shared clonotypes between healthy human individuals. Study observations and caveats: Investigators expected sequencing depth to affect clonotype sharing among donors. Estimated clonotype richness was generally higher in naive than memory subsets.

To note about this clone: Its antigen is still unknown.

From germline, CDR1 is KGHSH and CDR2 LQKENI. V shed 3 bases and J shed 4 bases, with 10 bases lying between them. The CDR3 covers 14 residues. Clones were sequenced by immunoSEQ multiplex PCR, and TCRdb holds only the in-frame ones, with some missing. The sample records 950,000 to 1,300,000 clones, about 70% being singletons. Material: memory CD4+ T cells sorted from blood. Subset denoted: CD45RA-negative fraction. This receptor was obtained from a man aged 18 to 29 in good health. The V call is TRBV18, the J call TRBJ2-1; no definite D call. The CDR3 is CASSPGTAYNEQFF. CDR3 sequence (DNA): TGTGCCAGCTCACCCGGCACAGCATACAATGAGCAGTTCTTC.